This TCR beta chain was recovered during a study of blood T cell repertoires in COVID-19. Study-level background: Spain, Italy and the United States supplied samples that represented acute and convalescent COVID-19. PBMCs, B-cell-depleted T cells, or T cells provided the cDNA or gDNA that made up the material.

The V gene's germline CDR1 is KGHSH and CDR2 LQKENI. CDR3 length equals 16 residues. V gave up 0 bases and J gave up 4 bases; unmatched junction bases: 4. Seattle enrolled patients during active infection and tracked them longitudinally. As handled by the study authors: Counts of nucleated cells, estimated from reference gene primer amplification, were obtained. This table comes from immunoSEQ multiplex PCR, and its TCRdb copy is limited to in-frame clones, with some not included. Clone size and the V and J calls come from that table; the DNA yielded D and trimming. Here the sample spans approximately 530,000 clones, roughly nine tenths being singletons.

V and J are TRBV18 and TRBJ2-1; 9 bases map to TRBD1. The sequenced sample was peripheral blood. This TCR derives from a woman aged 45-65 years with COVID-19, enrolled during active disease. CDR3 region: CASSPPSGQGYNEQFF. In nucleotides, the CDR3 is TGTGCCAGCTCACCACCTTCAGGACAGGGGTACAATGAGCAGTTCTTC.